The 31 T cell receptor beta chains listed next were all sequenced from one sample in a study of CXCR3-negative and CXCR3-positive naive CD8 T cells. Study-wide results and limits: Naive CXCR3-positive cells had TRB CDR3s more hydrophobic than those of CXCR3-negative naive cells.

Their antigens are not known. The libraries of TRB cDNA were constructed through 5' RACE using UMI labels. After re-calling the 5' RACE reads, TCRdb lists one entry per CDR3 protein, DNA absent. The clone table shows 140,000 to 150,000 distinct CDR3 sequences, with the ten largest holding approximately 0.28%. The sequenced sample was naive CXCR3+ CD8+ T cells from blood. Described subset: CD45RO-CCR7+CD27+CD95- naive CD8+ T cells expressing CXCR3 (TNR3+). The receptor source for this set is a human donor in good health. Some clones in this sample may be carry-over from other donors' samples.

The CDR3 reads CASSSPSASGGPSSYNEQFF. This chain joins TRBV7-8 and TRBJ2-1; TCRdb designates TRBD2, a call that cannot be tested without DNA. CDR3 length: 20 residues. The germline V gene has CDR1 SGHVS and CDR2 FQNEAQ.

This CDR3 reads CASSQQGSNQETQYF. The genes are TRBV4-1 and TRBJ2-5; TCRdb calls TRBD1, which cannot be checked without DNA. Per the germline V gene, CDR1 is MGHRA and CDR2 is YSYEKL. The CDR3 has 15 residues.

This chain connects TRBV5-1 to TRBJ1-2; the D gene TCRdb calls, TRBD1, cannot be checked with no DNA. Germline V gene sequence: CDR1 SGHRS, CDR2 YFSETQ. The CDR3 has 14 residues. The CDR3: CASSVTGPNYGYTF.

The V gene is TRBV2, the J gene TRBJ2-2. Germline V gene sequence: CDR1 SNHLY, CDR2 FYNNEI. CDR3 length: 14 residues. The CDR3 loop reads CASSAIQNTGELFF.

CDR3 loop: CATSDLKREGLDTQYF. The chain uses TRBV24-1 and TRBJ2-3; the TCRdb D gene call, TRBD2, has no DNA to confirm it. From germline, CDR1 is KGHDR and CDR2 SFDVKD. This CDR3 has 16 amino acids.

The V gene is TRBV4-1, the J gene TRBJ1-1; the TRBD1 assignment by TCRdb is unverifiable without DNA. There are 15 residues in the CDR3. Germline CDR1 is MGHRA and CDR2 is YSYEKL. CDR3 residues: CASSQNQGSHTEAFF.

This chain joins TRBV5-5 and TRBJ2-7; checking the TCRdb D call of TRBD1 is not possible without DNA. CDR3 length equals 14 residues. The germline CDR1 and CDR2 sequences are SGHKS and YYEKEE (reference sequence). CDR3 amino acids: CASSLEGNLYEQYF.

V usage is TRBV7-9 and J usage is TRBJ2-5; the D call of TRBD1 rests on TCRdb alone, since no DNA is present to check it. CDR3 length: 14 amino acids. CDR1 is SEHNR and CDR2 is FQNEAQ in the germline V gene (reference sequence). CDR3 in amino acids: CASSSTGGMETKYF.

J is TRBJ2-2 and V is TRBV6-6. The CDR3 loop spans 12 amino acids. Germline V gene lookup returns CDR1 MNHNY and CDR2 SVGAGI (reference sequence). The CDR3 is CASNLGTGELFF.

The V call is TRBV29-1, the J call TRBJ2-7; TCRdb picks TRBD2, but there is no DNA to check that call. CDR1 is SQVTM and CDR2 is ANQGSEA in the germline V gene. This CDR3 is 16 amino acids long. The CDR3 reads CSAGEEGTAASYEQYF.

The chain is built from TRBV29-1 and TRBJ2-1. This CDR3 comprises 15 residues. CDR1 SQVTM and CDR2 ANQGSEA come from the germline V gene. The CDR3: CSVEEVRAPDNEQFF.

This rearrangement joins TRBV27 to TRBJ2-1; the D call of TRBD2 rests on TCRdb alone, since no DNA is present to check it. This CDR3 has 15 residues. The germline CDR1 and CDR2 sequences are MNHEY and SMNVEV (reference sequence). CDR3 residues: CASSFAGGHLNEQFF.

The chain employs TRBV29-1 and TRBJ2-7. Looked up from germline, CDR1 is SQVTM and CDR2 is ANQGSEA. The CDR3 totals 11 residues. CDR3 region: CSVRGSYEQYF.

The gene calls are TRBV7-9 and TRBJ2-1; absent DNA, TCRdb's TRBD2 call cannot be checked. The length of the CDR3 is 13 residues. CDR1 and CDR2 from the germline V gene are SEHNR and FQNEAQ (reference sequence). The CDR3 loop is CASSPPGSGSPFF.

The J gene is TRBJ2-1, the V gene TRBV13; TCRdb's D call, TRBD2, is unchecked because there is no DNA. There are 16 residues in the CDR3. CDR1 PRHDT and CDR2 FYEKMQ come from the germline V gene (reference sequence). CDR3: CASSYTSGWSYNEQFF.

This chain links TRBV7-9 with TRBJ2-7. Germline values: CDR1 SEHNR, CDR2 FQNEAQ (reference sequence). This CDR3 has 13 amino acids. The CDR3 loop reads CASSLNPSYEQYF.

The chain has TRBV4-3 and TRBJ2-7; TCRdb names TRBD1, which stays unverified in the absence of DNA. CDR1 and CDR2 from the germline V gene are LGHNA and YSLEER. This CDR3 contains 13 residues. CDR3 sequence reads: CASSQTVSYEQYF.

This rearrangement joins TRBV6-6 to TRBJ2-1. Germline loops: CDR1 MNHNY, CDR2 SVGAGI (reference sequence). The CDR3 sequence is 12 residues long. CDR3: CASSYGLEEQFF.

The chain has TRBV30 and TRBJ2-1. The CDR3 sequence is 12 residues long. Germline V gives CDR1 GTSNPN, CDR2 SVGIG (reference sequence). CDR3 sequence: CAWSAQVNEQFF.

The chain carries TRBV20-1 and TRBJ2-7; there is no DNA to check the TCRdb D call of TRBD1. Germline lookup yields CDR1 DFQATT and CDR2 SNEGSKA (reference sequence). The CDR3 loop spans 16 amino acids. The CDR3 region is CSASGLPTGISYEQYF.

CDR3 sequence: CASSFKGYQETQYF. The chain has TRBV12-3 or TRBV12-4 and TRBJ2-5. CDR3 size: 14 residues.

The CDR3: CASSPGPYGDNEQFF. The chain joins TRBV7-2 to TRBJ2-1; TCRdb's D gene call, TRBD1, goes unchecked for lack of DNA. CDR3 size: 15 residues. Germline CDR1 and CDR2: SGHTA and FQGNSA.

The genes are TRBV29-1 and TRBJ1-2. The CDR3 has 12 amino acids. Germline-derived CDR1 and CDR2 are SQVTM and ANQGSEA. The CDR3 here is CSVETANYGYTF.

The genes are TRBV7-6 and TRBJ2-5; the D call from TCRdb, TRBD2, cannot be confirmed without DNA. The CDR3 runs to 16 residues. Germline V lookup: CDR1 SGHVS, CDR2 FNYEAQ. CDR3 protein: CASSLEPAGQVETQYF.

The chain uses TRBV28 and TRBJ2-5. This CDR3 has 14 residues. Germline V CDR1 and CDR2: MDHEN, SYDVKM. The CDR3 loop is CASSLITNQETQYF.

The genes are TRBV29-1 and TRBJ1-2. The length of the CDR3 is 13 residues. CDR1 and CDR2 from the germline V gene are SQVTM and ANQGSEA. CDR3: CSVDSSGDYGYTF.

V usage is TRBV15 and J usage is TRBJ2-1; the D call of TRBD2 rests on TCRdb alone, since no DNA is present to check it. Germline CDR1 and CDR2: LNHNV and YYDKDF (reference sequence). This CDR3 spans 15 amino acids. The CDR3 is CATSRDDSGYNEQFF.

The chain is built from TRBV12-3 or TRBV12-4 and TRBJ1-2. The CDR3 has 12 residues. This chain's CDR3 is CASSQAADGYTF.

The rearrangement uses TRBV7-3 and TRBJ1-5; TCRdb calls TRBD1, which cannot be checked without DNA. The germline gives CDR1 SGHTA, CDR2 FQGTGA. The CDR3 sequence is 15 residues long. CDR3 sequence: CASSLTGRGGQPQHF. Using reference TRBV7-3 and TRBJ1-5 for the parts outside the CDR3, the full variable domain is GAGVSQTPSNKVTEKGKYVELRCDPISGHTALYWYRQSLGQGPEFLIYFQGTGAADDSGLPNDRFFAVRPEGSVSTLKIQRTERGDSAVYLCASSLTGRGGQPQHFGDGTRLSIL.

The CDR3 loop is CASSRPGGGAKNIQYF. This sequence joins TRBV7-9 and TRBJ2-4; TCRdb names TRBD2, which stays unverified in the absence of DNA. Germline assignment: CDR1 SEHNR and CDR2 FQNEAQ (reference sequence). The CDR3 loop spans 16 amino acids.

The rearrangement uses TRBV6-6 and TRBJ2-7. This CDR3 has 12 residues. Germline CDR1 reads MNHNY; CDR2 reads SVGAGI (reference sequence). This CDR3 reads CTSSYVLDEQYF.